What follows are 32 T cell receptor beta chains derived from one specimen sequenced in a study of cytomegalovirus exposure and HLA in healthy donors. Vbeta (60) and Jbeta (13) primers were used in the PCR. Generated by immunoSEQ multiplex PCR, the TCRdb table keeps only in-frame clones and is missing some. The sample carries more than 90,000 clones, around 76% recorded once. Source material: PBMCs. The receptors shown here come from a man aged 45-65 years in good health and CMV-seropositive.

The V and J genes are TRBV2 and TRBJ1-3; D is unresolved. Germline loops: CDR1 SNHLY, CDR2 FYNNEI. Trimming cost V 6 bases and J 0 bases, with 12 bases left between them. There are 15 residues in the CDR3. The CDR3 reads CASRETVNSGNTIYF. Written as DNA, the CDR3 is TGTGCCAGCAGGGAGACTGTAAACTCTGGAAACACCATATATTTT.

There are a few counts of this clone. The chain uses TRBV7-2 and TRBJ2-7; TRBD1 is a possible D gene (6 bases). The CDR3 contains 14 residues. The V end was cut by 5 bases, the J end by 4 bases, with 15 bases between. CDR1 is SGHTA, CDR2 FQGNSA, per germline. The CDR3, as DNA: TGTGCCAGCAGCGTCGGGCCAGGGGCTTACGAGCAGTACTTC. Translated, it gives CASSVGPGAYEQYF.

The rearrangement uses TRBV9 and TRBJ2-3; 10 bases are a match to TRBD2. The CDR3 runs to 16 residues. J was trimmed by 0 bases and V by 4 bases; bases with no gene match: 5. CDR1 SGDLS and CDR2 YYNGEE come from the germline V gene. CDR3 region: CASSSASGGSTDTQYF. The CDR3 DNA reads TGTGCCAGCAGCTCCGCTAGCGGGGGAAGCACAGATACGCAGTATTTT.

This chain links TRBV12-5 with TRBJ2-7; D unresolved. Germline CDR1 and CDR2: LGHNT and FRNRAP. V was cut by 2 bases and J by 7 bases, with 15 bases left in between. This CDR3 is 14 amino acids long. The CDR3 reads CASGLFSVDWEQYF. DNA for the CDR3: TGTGCTAGTGGTTTGTTCTCGGTCGACTGGGAGCAGTACTTC. The variable domain in full, completed from reference TRBV12-5 and TRBJ2-7, reads DARVTQTPRHKVTEMGQEVTMRCQPILGHNTVFWYRQTMMQGLELLAYFRNRAPLDDSGMPKDRFSAEMPDATLATLKIQPSEPRDSAVYFCASGLFSVDWEQYFGPGTRLTVT.

The chain combines TRBV6-4 with TRBJ2-1; TRBD2 aligns across 8 bases. CDR1 is MRHNA, CDR2 SNTAGT, per germline. Losses at the gene ends were 4 bases for V and 3 bases for J; bases not matched to a gene: 8. The CDR3 sequence is 16 residues long. CDR3 sequence reads: CASSAYPGTSYNEQFF. Written as DNA, the CDR3 is TGTGCCAGCAGTGCCTACCCCGGGACTAGCTACAATGAGCAGTTCTTC.

V is TRBV7-9 and J is TRBJ2-7, with a possible D match to TRBD1 (6 bases). The CDR3 loop spans 13 amino acids. The germline V gene encodes CDR1 SEHNR and CDR2 FQNEAQ (reference sequence). The V end lost 4 bases, the J end lost 5 bases, and 12 bases lay between the germline ends. The CDR3 bases are TGTGCCAGCAGCTCCCATCAGGGGAACGAGCAGTACTTC. Protein product: CASSSHQGNEQYF.

J is TRBJ1-2 and V is TRBV11-2, with 9 bases identical to TRBD1. Germline loops: CDR1 SGHAT, CDR2 FQNNGV. This CDR3 is 15 amino acids long. J lost 5 bases, V lost 5 bases, and 9 bases had no gene match. The CDR3 spells CASSPTGGGGYGYTF. The CDR3 nucleotides read TGTGCCAGCAGCCCCACAGGGGGCGGGGGATATGGCTACACCTTC.

The V gene is TRBV5-5, the J gene TRBJ1-5; D call uncertain. The V end lost 0 bases, the J end lost 0 bases, and 10 bases lay between the germline ends. Per the germline V gene, CDR1 is SGHKS and CDR2 is YYEKEE (reference sequence). The CDR3 spans 16 residues. The DNA for the CDR3 is TGTGCCAGCAGCTTGGAGGCGGATCTTAGCAATCAGCCCCAGCATTTT. The encoded protein is CASSLEADLSNQPQHF. Filled out from reference TRBV5-5 and TRBJ1-5, the complete variable domain reads DAGVTQSPTHLIKTRGQQVTLRCSPISGHKSVSWYQQVLGQGPQFIFQYYEKEERGRGNFPDRFSARQFPNYSSELNVNALLLGDSALYLCASSLEADLSNQPQHFGDGTRLSIL.

This chain joins TRBV21-1 and TRBJ1-2. TRBV21-1 constitutes a pseudogene. The CDR3 contains 14 residues. For the CDR3, the DNA is TGTGCCAGCAGCAAAGGGAGGATTAACTATGGCTACACCTTC. It specifies CASSKGRINYGYTF.

This chain uses TRBV6-5 with TRBJ1-1; 8 nucleotides agree with TRBD1. Germline V lookup: CDR1 MNHEY, CDR2 SVGAGI. With V trimmed by 6 bases and J by 2 bases, 5 bases remained unmatched. The CDR3 covers 14 residues. CDR3 in DNA: TGTGCCAGCAGCCTGGACAGGGCCAACACTGAAGCTTTCTTT. This gives the protein CASSLDRANTEAFF.

The genes are TRBV5-1 and TRBJ2-3, with a tentative D call TRBD2 (7 bases). The CDR3 extends over 15 amino acids. Per germline, CDR1 SGHRS and CDR2 YFSETQ. The V gene lost 0 bases and the J gene lost 6 bases, with 14 bases spanning the gap. CDR3 bases: TGCGCCAGCAGCTTGGAGGGGGGAGGGCCGGATACGCAGTATTTT. Its translation: CASSLEGGGPDTQYF.

This rearrangement joins TRBV16 to TRBJ2-2; TRBD1 matches 9 bases. CDR1 KGHSY and CDR2 FQNENV come from the germline V gene. The CDR3 is 16 amino acids. Trimming took 0 bases from V and 2 from J; bases not matched to a gene: 1. CDR3 in DNA: TGTGCCAGCAGCCAATCGGGACAGGGAAACACCGGGGAGCTGTTTTTT. Translating gives CASSQSGQGNTGELFF.

This clone was seen once. The chain carries TRBV28 and TRBJ2-7; perhaps TRBD1 as D (6 bases). Germline V CDR1 and CDR2: MDHEN, SYDVKM. Deletions cut 4 bases from V and 2 bases from J, with 12 bases between. This CDR3 is built from 14 residues. The CDR3 protein is CASSSPTGPYEQYF. DNA of the CDR3: TGTGCCAGCAGTTCCCCCACAGGGCCCTACGAGCAGTACTTC.

This chain connects TRBV19 to TRBJ2-1; 7 nucleotides line up with TRBD2. Germline loops: CDR1 LNHDA, CDR2 SQIVND (reference sequence). Trimming took 5 bases from V and 7 from J; bases not matched to a gene: 5. This CDR3 is 13 amino acids long. The CDR3 sequence: CASSVVGGNEQFF. The CDR3 DNA is TGTGCCAGTAGTGTCGTCGGGGGGAATGAGCAGTTCTTC. The full variable domain, completed using reference TRBV19 and TRBJ2-1, is DGGITQSPKYLFRKEGQNVTLSCEQNLNHDAMYWYRQDPGQGLRLIYYSQIVNDFQKGDIAEGYSVSREKKESFPLTVTSAQKNPTAFYLCASSVVGGNEQFFGPGTRLTVL.

This chain uses TRBV20-1 with TRBJ2-5; D gene ambiguous. Trimming removed 3 bases from V and 5 bases from J, with 7 bases in between. The CDR3 has 11 amino acids. Germline CDR1 reads DFQATT; CDR2 reads SNEGSKA (reference sequence). DNA for the CDR3: TGCAGTGCTAGCCCGGGTGAGACCCAGTACTTC. Residues: CSASPGETQYF.

V is TRBV29-1 and J is TRBJ2-5, with TRBD1 as a possible D gene (5 bases). CDR1 and CDR2 (germline): SQVTM, ANQGSEA. The CDR3 totals 11 residues. V was clipped by 4 bases and J by 5 bases, with 8 bases between them. As DNA, the CDR3 is TGCAGCGTTGTTGCAGGGGAGACCCAGTACTTC. Protein sequence: CSVVAGETQYF.

The chain carries TRBV6-4 and TRBJ1-2, with no clear D. The V gene lost 6 bases and the J gene lost 4 bases, with 6 bases spanning the gap. The germline V gene has CDR1 MRHNA and CDR2 SNTAGT. The CDR3 loop spans 11 amino acids. CDR3 residues: CASRSLYGYTF. The DNA for the CDR3 is TGTGCCAGCAGATCCCTCTATGGCTACACCTTC.

In its sample, this clone was seen once. The V and J genes are TRBV5-4 and TRBJ2-3; D is possibly TRBD2 (6 bases). The V end lost 2 bases, the J end lost 6 bases, and 19 bases lay between the germline ends. The germline gives CDR1 SGHNT, CDR2 YYREEE (reference sequence). The CDR3 contains 16 residues. As DNA, the CDR3 is TGTGCCAGCAGCTTCAGAGAGCGGGCGCTCGTTGATACGCAGTATTTT. Translating it yields CASSFRERALVDTQYF.

The chain joins TRBV18 to TRBJ1-2; the D gene is possibly TRBD1 (6 bases). The CDR3 spans 13 residues. Trimming cost V 6 bases and J 4 bases, with 12 bases left between them. Per germline, CDR1 KGHSH and CDR2 LQKENI. DNA for the CDR3: TGTGCCAGCTCTATGACAGGAGTCTATGGCTACACCTTC. The encoded protein is CASSMTGVYGYTF.

This chain uses TRBV5-1 with TRBJ2-7; 10 bases are shared with TRBD2. V lost 0 bases to trimming and J lost 0 bases; unmatched junction nucleotides: 3. The CDR3 runs 16 residues. Germline V gene lookup returns CDR1 SGHRS and CDR2 YFSETQ. CDR3 DNA sequence: TGCGCCAGCAGCTTGGGATCTAGCGGGAGCTCCTACGAGCAGTACTTC. Its protein is CASSLGSSGSSYEQYF.

This clone showed up just once. This CDR3 reads CASSSVILSGTEAFF. The CDR3 DNA reads TGTGCCAGCTCATCCGTGATCTTATCGGGCACTGAAGCTTTCTTT. The V call is TRBV18, the J call TRBJ1-1; D unclear. From germline, CDR1 is KGHSH and CDR2 LQKENI. CDR3 length: 15 residues. The germline V and J ends were trimmed by 5 bases and 4 bases, with 17 bases remaining between them. The full variable domain, with the rest looked up from reference TRBV18 and TRBJ1-1, is NAGVMQNPRHLVRRRGQEARLRCSPMKGHSHVYWYRQLPEEGLKFMVYLQKENIIDESGMPKERFSAEFPKEGPSILRIQQVVRGDSAAYFCASSSVILSGTEAFFGQGTRLTVV.

This clone appeared a single time. The chain carries TRBV6-6 and TRBJ2-7; a possible D gene is TRBD2 (5 bases). With 7 bases removed from V and 7 bases from J, the gap between germline ends came to 20 bases. This CDR3 contains 14 residues. CDR1 is MNHNY, CDR2 SVGAGI, per germline (reference sequence). The CDR3 sequence: CASKEEGLVTEQYF. CDR3 nucleotide sequence: TGTGCCAGCAAGGAGGAAGGGTTAGTTACGGAGCAGTACTTC.

V gene TRBV5-4 combines with J gene TRBJ1-1, with a tentative D call TRBD1 (5 bases). The V gene lost 5 bases and the J gene lost 0 bases, with 14 bases spanning the gap. The CDR3 is made up of 15 amino acids. The V gene's germline CDR1 is SGHNT and CDR2 YYREEE (reference sequence). The CDR3 nucleotides read TGTGCCAGCAGACGTTGGGGGGGTTTGAACACTGAAGCTTTCTTT. Residues: CASRRWGGLNTEAFF.

The chain joins TRBV2 to TRBJ2-7; 7 bases line up with TRBD1. The CDR3 contains 13 residues. CDR1 is SNHLY and CDR2 is FYNNEI in the germline V gene. Losses at the gene ends were 4 bases for V and 4 bases for J; bases not matched to a gene: 4. The CDR3 spells CASSVDRAYEQYF. For the CDR3, the DNA is TGTGCCAGCAGTGTTGACAGGGCTTACGAGCAGTACTTC.

The chain recombines TRBV18 with TRBJ2-7; 7 bases match TRBD2. The CDR3 is 14 residues long. The germline gives CDR1 KGHSH, CDR2 LQKENI. The J segment lost 2 bases and the V segment lost 0 bases, leaving 1 base of the junction unmatched. The CDR3 is CASSPPGRAYEQYF. In DNA form, the CDR3 reads TGTGCCAGCTCACCACCGGGGAGGGCCTACGAGCAGTACTTC.

The chain is built from TRBV6-5 and TRBJ1-6, with 8 nucleotides matching TRBD1. Germline CDR1 MNHEY, CDR2 SVGAGI. With 4 bases clipped from V and 6 bases from J, the junction kept 8 bases outside the gene matches. CDR3 length equals 16 residues. CDR3 amino acids: CASSLPAQGGNSPLHF. For the CDR3, the DNA is TGTGCCAGCAGTTTACCCGCACAGGGGGGTAATTCACCCCTCCACTTT.

The rearrangement uses TRBV6-1 and TRBJ2-1; tentative D call: TRBD2 (6 bases). The CDR3 has 15 residues. Germline CDR1 reads MNHNS; CDR2 reads SASEGT. The V end was cut by 5 bases, the J end by 0 bases, with 11 bases between. The chain's CDR3 is CASSLAESSYNEQFF. Here the CDR3 DNA reads TGTGCCAGCAGTTTAGCGGAGAGCTCCTACAATGAGCAGTTCTTC.

V and J are TRBV19 and TRBJ2-5, with D possibly being TRBD2 (6 bases). TRBJ2-7 explains the end of the DNA better; the J call may be wrong. Germline V CDR1 and CDR2: LNHDA, SQIVND (reference sequence). The length of the CDR3 is 13 residues. The CDR3 loop is CASSIGGGSEQYF. CDR3 sequence (DNA): TGTGCCAGTAGTATAGGAGGAGGGTCCGAGCAGTACTTC.

The chain joins TRBV7-2 to TRBJ2-3; perhaps TRBD1 as D (5 bases). Looked up from germline, CDR1 is SGHTA and CDR2 is FQGNSA. This CDR3 is built from 14 residues. Trimming took 5 bases from V and 6 from J, leaving 15 bases between them. In DNA form, the CDR3 reads TGTGCCAGCAGCCACCCGGGCCACAGGGATACGCAGTATTTT. It translates to CASSHPGHRDTQYF.

This clone was found once. The CDR3 spells CAISESGGQGGYTF. CDR3 nucleotide sequence: TGTGCCATCAGTGAGTCAGGGGGCCAGGGTGGCTACACCTTC. The V call is TRBV10-3, the J call TRBJ1-2; 7 bases are a match to TRBD1. Per germline, CDR1 ENHRY and CDR2 SYGVKD. The CDR3 length is 14 residues. After removal of 0 bases from V and 7 bases from J, the junction contained 5 bases not matched to a gene.

The chain couples TRBV2 to TRBJ1-4; D perhaps matches TRBD1 (6 bases). CDR3 length equals 14 residues. Germline CDR1 and CDR2: SNHLY and FYNNEI. V lost 5 bases to trimming and J lost 3 bases, with 10 bases between them. CDR3 sequence reads: CASSPQGANEKLFF. CDR3 in DNA: TGTGCCAGCAGTCCACAGGGAGCTAATGAAAAACTGTTTTTT.

About this clone itself: The germline gene is not matched at one end of the junction; a read error may be the cause. This chain joins TRBV7-2 and TRBJ2-7, with 11 positions matching TRBD2. Looked up from germline, CDR1 is SGHTA and CDR2 is FQGNSA. This CDR3 is built from 13 residues. CDR3 sequence: CASRLAGGYEQYF. The CDR3 bases are TGTGCCAGCAGGTTAGCGGGGGGGTACGAGCAGTACTTC.